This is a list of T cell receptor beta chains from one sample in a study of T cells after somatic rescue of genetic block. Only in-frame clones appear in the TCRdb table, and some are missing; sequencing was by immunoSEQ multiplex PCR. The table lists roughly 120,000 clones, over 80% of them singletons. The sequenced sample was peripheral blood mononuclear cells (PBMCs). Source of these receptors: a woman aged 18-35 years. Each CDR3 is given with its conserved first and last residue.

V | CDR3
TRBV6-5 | CASRETGGPRDTQYF
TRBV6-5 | CASSSGTVYTGELFF
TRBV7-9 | CASSSTSGGDNEQFF
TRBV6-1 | CASMETSGGVTQYF
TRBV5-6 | CASSLMGTDTGELFF
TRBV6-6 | CASSPGGNTIYF
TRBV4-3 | CASSQALWNTEAFF
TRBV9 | CASSATPGEQDSGNTIYF
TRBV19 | CASRAWDEQFF
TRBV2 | CASSLSRNSYNEQFF
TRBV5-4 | CASSGARDTEAFF
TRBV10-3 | CAIRGRGSGRHNEQFF
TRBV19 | CASSIGDDRPRYGYTF
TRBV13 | CASSLLQRGPSYEQYF
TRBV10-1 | CASSESIPGPAKFNEAFF
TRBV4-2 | CASSQENRVYNEQFF
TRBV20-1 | CSARLGITQYF
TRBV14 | CASSPIPGASTYEQYF
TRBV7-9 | CASSLVRTASHDPQFF
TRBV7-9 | CASGRGNTEAFF
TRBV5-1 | CASSLFSLETNEKLFF
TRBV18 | CASSPSRVGGYTF
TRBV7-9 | CASSLVSGGETQYF
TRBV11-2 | CASSQGTGSSPLHF
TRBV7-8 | CASSLLPQGAQNNEQFF
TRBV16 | CASSHAAGTPTRGYTF
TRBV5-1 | CASSFISNEKLFF
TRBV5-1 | CASSPQDSGNTIYF
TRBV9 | CASSVAGLGSDTQYF
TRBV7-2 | CASSLGGLTDTQYF
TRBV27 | CASVQSGTSGGNNEQFF
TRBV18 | CASSRESTEAFF
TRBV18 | CASSGAGFDRTEAFF
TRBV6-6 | CASSYSNDRNTEAFF
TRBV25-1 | CASSDDQGPKAYEQYF
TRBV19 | CASSPPGQMNTEAFF
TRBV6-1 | CASMSGSANTGELFF
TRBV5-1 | CASSSTGGWYEQYF
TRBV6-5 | CASSPRGNQPQHF
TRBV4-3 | CASSQRQGSGSPLHF
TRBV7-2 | CASSTAWRPEAFF
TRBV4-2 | CASSQDPLLAGDQETQYF
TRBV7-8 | CASSSVGRGTGELFF
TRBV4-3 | CASSQDMARPPFGDTQYF
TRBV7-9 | CASSLPPGVTEAFF
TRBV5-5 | CASSFEWGRTDTQYF
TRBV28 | CASIWGPSNQPQHF
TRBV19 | CASATPGRKNYEQYF
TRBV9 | CASSPPPTGTDTQYF
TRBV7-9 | CASSLAGELFF
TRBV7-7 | CASSLDGLEQFF
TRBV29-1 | CSVEGDPRGSNYGYTF
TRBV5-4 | CASSLQGAAEAFF
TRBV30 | CAWSVRPVSSYNSPLHF
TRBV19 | CASTRSTDTQYF
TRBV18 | CASSPLTGDMNTEAFF
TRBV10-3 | CAISEFDEQFF